This passage covers 21 T cell receptor beta chains from one sample sequenced in a study of blood T cells in healthy people across ages. A second PCR of about 6 to 11 cycles used a sample-barcoded 5' primer and a J-beta primer mix. TCRdb processed the 5' RACE reads anew with MiXCR; each CDR3 protein has one entry. The table has 890,000 or so distinct CDR3 sequences, roughly 60% seen once. The sequenced sample was blood. The receptors were sampled from a man aged 25-40 years in good health.

This clonotype has a handful of counts. The chain is built from TRBV7-2 and TRBJ1-5; TRBD1 is a possible D gene (6 bases). The CDR3 runs 15 residues. The V and J ends lost 5 bases and 11 bases respectively, with 22 bases between them. The germline gives CDR1 SGHTA, CDR2 FQGNSA. In DNA form, the CDR3 reads TGTGCCAGCAGCACCGGGACATCGTACAATCAAGCCCAGCATTTT. It specifies CASSTGTSYNQAQHF.

As regards this clonotype: A read error is likely, as this CDR3 ends without the conserved phenylalanine or tryptophan. V and J are TRBV29-1 and TRBJ2-1; D is unclear. The V end was cut by 5 bases, the J end by 10 bases, with 15 bases between. CDR1 is SQVTM and CDR2 is ANQGSEA in the germline V gene. This CDR3 contains 12 residues. The CDR3 DNA sequence: TGCAGCGTTCGCGTGGGGTCGAGGGAGCAGTTCCTC. Translating it yields CSVRVGSREQFL.

The V call is TRBV20-1, the J call TRBJ2-5; TRBD2 might be the D (6 bases). The CDR3 is 15 residues long. Germline V CDR1 and CDR2: DFQATT, SNEGSKA (reference sequence). V gave up 6 bases and J gave up 11 bases, with 28 bases separating them. Here the CDR3 DNA reads TGCAGTGCCGATGGACTGGCGGGAAAACCGGGGGAGCAGTACTTC. Its protein is CSADGLAGKPGEQYF.

The chain recombines TRBV4-2 with TRBJ1-5; D remains unclear. Trimming removed 0 bases from V and 2 bases from J, with 11 bases in between. Germline V gene sequence: CDR1 LGHNA, CDR2 YNFKEQ. This CDR3 is built from 16 residues. The CDR3 nucleotides read TGTGCCAGCAGCCAAGATGGGCAAGGCCGCAATCAGCCCCAGCATTTT. Its translation is CASSQDGQGRNQPQHF.

The chain couples TRBV6-2 or TRBV6-3 to TRBJ2-7; D ambiguous. The CDR3 runs 16 residues. Looked up from germline, CDR1 is MNHEY and CDR2 is SVGEGT. The V gene lost 2 bases and the J gene lost 2 bases, with 16 bases spanning the gap. The CDR3 DNA reads as TGTGCCAGCAGTTACGCGTTGGGCAGGTCCGCCTACGAGCAGTACTTC. Protein sequence: CASSYALGRSAYEQYF.

The rearrangement links TRBV7-9 to TRBJ1-2; no clear D. This CDR3 has 14 amino acids. Trimming removed 5 bases at V and 3 bases at J, with 13 bases between. Germline CDR1 is SEHNR and CDR2 is FQNEAQ (reference sequence). The CDR3 here is CASSVQSGDYGYTF. CDR3 nucleotides: TGTGCCAGCAGCGTTCAGTCGGGCGACTATGGCTACACCTTC.

The V call is TRBV27, the J call TRBJ1-6, with 7 bases lining up with TRBD1. V was clipped by 6 bases and J by 7 bases; unmatched bases: 6. Germline CDR1 reads MNHEY; CDR2 reads SMNVEV (reference sequence). This CDR3 spans 14 amino acids. The CDR3 DNA follows: TGTGCCAGCAGATCGAGGACAGGCAATTCACCCCTCCACTTT. Translation: CASRSRTGNSPLHF.

This clonotype came up a few times. The chain joins TRBV6-5 to TRBJ2-1; D is uncertain. The germline V and J ends were trimmed by 6 bases and 6 bases, with 6 bases remaining between them. The CDR3 has 11 amino acids. Germline V lookup: CDR1 MNHEY, CDR2 SVGAGI. As DNA, the CDR3 is TGTGCCAGCAGATCGAGCAATGAGCAGTTCTTC. Amino acid sequence: CASRSSNEQFF.

This clonotype was seen only a few times. This chain joins TRBV20-1 and TRBJ2-1; 8 bases are shared with TRBD1. V gave up 3 bases and J gave up 6 bases; unmatched junction bases: 7. CDR3 size: 14 residues. From germline, CDR1 is DFQATT and CDR2 SNEGSKA (reference sequence). CDR3 coding DNA: TGCAGTGCTAGCTCTCGCAGGGGGCGCAATGAGCAGTTCTTC. Translating it yields CSASSRRGRNEQFF.

DNA for the CDR3: TGTGCCAGCAGTTCCACGACAGGAAGCGCAGATACGCAGTATTTT. Its translation is CASSSTTGSADTQYF. The chain couples TRBV12-3 or TRBV12-4 to TRBJ2-3, with D tentatively TRBD1 (6 bases). Trimming stripped 4 bases from V and 4 bases from J, with 15 bases between. The CDR3 length is 15 residues.

The gene calls are TRBV7-2 and TRBJ2-3, with 8 nucleotides matching TRBD2. Trimming removed 7 bases from V and 2 bases from J; junction bases left unmatched: 5. The CDR3 is made up of 14 amino acids. Germline CDR1 SGHTA, CDR2 FQGNSA. This chain's CDR3 is CASNIAGITDTQYF. As DNA, the CDR3 is TGTGCCAGCAACATAGCGGGGATCACAGATACGCAGTATTTT.

This clonotype was counted a few times. V usage is TRBV10-3 and J usage is TRBJ2-1, with 10 bases lining up with TRBD1. From germline, CDR1 is ENHRY and CDR2 SYGVKD. The CDR3 has 14 amino acids. V dropped 4 bases and J dropped 7; count of bases not matched to a gene: 4. Written as DNA, the CDR3 is TGTGCCATCAGTGGGGACAGGGGAGGGAATGAGCAGTTCTTC. Protein product: CAISGDRGGNEQFF.

In this sample, this clonotype turned up a few times. The chain links TRBV20-1 to TRBJ2-7; D unclear. The CDR3 length is 14 residues. The germline CDR1 and CDR2 sequences are DFQATT and SNEGSKA (reference sequence). Trimming pared 0 bases from V and 2 bases from J, leaving 11 bases between. The CDR3 spells CSARDRADTYEQYF. The CDR3 DNA follows: TGCAGTGCTAGAGATCGGGCAGATACCTACGAGCAGTACTTC.

This clonotype was seen a single time. The chain has TRBV24-1 and TRBJ2-1; TRBD2 aligns across 7 bases. Germline CDR1 KGHDR, CDR2 SFDVKD. J lost 7 bases, V lost 8 bases, and 22 bases had no gene match. This CDR3 is 18 amino acids long. The DNA of the CDR3 is TGTGCCACCAATCCGACCCATGGAAGACTAGCATTGAGGAATGAGCAGTTCTTC. Translation: CATNPTHGRLALRNEQFF.

This sequence joins TRBV29-1 and TRBJ2-7; D is unresolved. The germline V gene encodes CDR1 SQVTM and CDR2 ANQGSEA. Trimming shortened V by 1 base and J by 1 base, and 8 bases separated the two germline ends. CDR3 length: 13 amino acids. This chain's CDR3 is CSVEGWDSYEQYF. DNA of the CDR3: TGCAGCGTTGAAGGTTGGGATTCCTACGAGCAGTACTTC.

The V call is TRBV20-1, the J call TRBJ2-1; the D is unclear. This CDR3 is built from 12 residues. V lost 3 bases and J lost 10, with 13 bases in between. Germline CDR1 reads DFQATT; CDR2 reads SNEGSKA (reference sequence). The CDR3 sequence is CSASPVRGEQFF. The CDR3 DNA reads as TGCAGTGCTAGCCCAGTACGAGGAGAGCAGTTCTTC.

This sequence joins TRBV6-2 or TRBV6-3 and TRBJ1-5; D unresolved. Trimming took off 7 bases at V and 0 bases at J, with 7 bases between the two ends. From germline, CDR1 is MNHEY and CDR2 SVGEGT. The CDR3 runs to 13 residues. The CDR3 nucleotides are TGTGCCAGCAACGCCGATAGCAATCAGCCCCAGCATTTT. Its translation is CASNADSNQPQHF.

CDR3 sequence reads: CASSQDRRGGPDTQYF. Written as DNA, the CDR3 is TGCGCCAGCAGCCAAGATCGGCGGGGAGGCCCAGATACGCAGTATTTT. The chain employs TRBV4-3 and TRBJ2-3; possible D gene TRBD2, 6 bases. Germline assignment: CDR1 LGHNA and CDR2 YSLEER. This CDR3 contains 16 residues. The V gene lost 0 bases and the J gene lost 4 bases, with 14 bases spanning the gap.

This chain links TRBV10-3 with TRBJ2-3, with D possibly called TRBD1 or TRBD2 (5 bases each). CDR3 length equals 18 residues. Trimming took 0 bases from V and 4 from J, leaving 20 bases between them. Germline V gives CDR1 ENHRY, CDR2 SYGVKD. The CDR3 nucleotides are TGTGCCATCAGTGAGTCGTCCTCGTCCGCGAGGGGCCCAGATACGCAGTATTTT. Protein sequence: CAISESSSSARGPDTQYF.

The V and J genes are TRBV2 and TRBJ1-4; no definite D call. The CDR3 is made up of 17 amino acids. Germline values: CDR1 SNHLY, CDR2 FYNNEI. V lost 2 bases to trimming and J lost 5 bases, with 18 bases between them. CDR3 region: CASSEWVPGNLNEKLFF. The CDR3 DNA sequence: TGTGCCAGCAGTGAATGGGTACCGGGCAACTTAAATGAAAAACTGTTTTTT.

The chain joins TRBV7-6 to TRBJ2-7, with a weak D call TRBD1 (5 bases). The CDR3 contains 13 residues. CDR1 is SGHVS, CDR2 FNYEAQ, per germline. Trimming took 7 bases from V and 0 from J, leaving 10 bases between them. CDR3 region: CASKGLSSYEQYF. The DNA for the CDR3 is TGTGCCAGCAAGGGGCTTAGCTCCTACGAGCAGTACTTC.